This TCR beta chain stems from a study of T cells in Graves' hyperthyroidism and ophthalmopathy. The wider study: Once the initial diagnosis was made, peripheral blood was obtained before any treatment.

The CDR3 contains 15 residues. With 5 bases removed from V and 5 bases from J, the gap between germline ends came to 18 bases. The germline CDR1 and CDR2 sequences are LNHDA and SQIVND (reference sequence). Researchers amplified the TCR beta CDR3 regions from RNA transcripts. The HTBI set primed first-round TCR CDR3 RT-PCR. TCRdb analysed the multiplex PCR reads with MiXCR anew, one entry per CDR3 protein. The data contain 750,000 to 900,000 distinct CDR3 sequences, 38% of them singletons. This rearrangement joins TRBV19 to TRBJ1-1; D possibly corresponds to TRBD1 (5 bases). Sequencing was done on a sample of blood. The TCR sequence derives from a man aged 18-30 years with Graves' hyperthyroidism. Written as DNA, the CDR3 is TGTGCCAGTAGTCTCTCTCCAGGGTGTAGTACTGAAGCTTTCTTT. Its protein is CASSLSPGCSTEAFF.